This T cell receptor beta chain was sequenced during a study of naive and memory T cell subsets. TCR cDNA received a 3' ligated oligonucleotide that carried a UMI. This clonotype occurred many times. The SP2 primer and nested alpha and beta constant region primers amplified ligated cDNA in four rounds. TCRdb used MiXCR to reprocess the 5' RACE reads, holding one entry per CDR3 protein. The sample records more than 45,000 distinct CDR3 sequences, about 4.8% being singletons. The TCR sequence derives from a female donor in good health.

Here the CDR3 DNA reads TGTGCCAGCAGCGTAGCTATGAGCGGGCTCACAGATACGCAGTATTTT. It specifies CASSVAMSGLTDTQYF. The gene calls are TRBV9 and TRBJ2-3; a possible D gene is TRBD2 (6 bases). Trimming cost V 0 bases and J 2 bases, with 13 bases left between them. CDR1 is SGDLS and CDR2 is YYNGEE in the germline V gene. CDR3 length equals 16 residues.